This TCR beta chain was recovered during a study of cytomegalovirus exposure and HLA in healthy donors. Notes on the study in general: Most of the CMV-associated TCR beta chains (in a later analysis) appeared to be HLA-restricted.

Both 60 Vbeta primers and 13 Jbeta primers went into the PCR. Libraries were prepared by immunoSEQ multiplex PCR; TCRdb keeps only in-frame clonotypes and omits some of them. This sample carries 83,000 or so clones, around 79% of them seen once, and the ten largest clones take about 14%. In germline, CDR1 is SGHVS, CDR2 FNYEAQ. Trimming removed 5 bases at V and 3 bases at J, with 14 bases between. This CDR3 region has 15 residues. In regard to this clone: Its antigen remains unidentified.

Sequenced: PBMCs. This sequence was found in a woman between 40 and 50 years old in good health and CMV-seropositive. The chain uses TRBV7-6 and TRBJ2-4; a weak D match, TRBD2 (6 bases). The CDR3 DNA is TGTGCCAGCAGCCCCCGGGAGTGGAGCAAAAACATTCAGTACTTC. Encoded protein: CASSPREWSKNIQYF.